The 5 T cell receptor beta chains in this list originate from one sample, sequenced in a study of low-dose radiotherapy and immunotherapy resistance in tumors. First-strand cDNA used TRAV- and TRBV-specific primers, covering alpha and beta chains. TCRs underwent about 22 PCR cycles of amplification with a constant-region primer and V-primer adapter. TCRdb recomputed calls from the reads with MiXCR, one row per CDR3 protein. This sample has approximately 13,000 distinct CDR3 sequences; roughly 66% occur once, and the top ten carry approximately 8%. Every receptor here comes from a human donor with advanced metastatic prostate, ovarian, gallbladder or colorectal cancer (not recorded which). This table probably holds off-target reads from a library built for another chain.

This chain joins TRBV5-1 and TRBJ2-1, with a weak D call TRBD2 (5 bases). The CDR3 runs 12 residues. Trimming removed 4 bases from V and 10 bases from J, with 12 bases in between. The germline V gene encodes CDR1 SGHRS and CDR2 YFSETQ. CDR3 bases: TGCGCCAGCAGCCCCTCTGAGCGGGAGCAGTTCTTC. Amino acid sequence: CASSPSEREQFF.

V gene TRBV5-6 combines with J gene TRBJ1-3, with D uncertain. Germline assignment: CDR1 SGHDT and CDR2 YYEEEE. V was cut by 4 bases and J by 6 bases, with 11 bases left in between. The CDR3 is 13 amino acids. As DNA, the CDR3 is TGTGCCAGCAGCGCCCGGGCCCCAAACACCATATATTTT. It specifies CASSARAPNTIYF.

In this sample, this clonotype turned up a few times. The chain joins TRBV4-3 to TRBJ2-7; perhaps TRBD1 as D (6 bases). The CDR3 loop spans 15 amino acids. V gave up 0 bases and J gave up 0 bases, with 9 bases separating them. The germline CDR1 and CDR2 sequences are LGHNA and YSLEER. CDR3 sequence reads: CASSQDQGSSYEQYF. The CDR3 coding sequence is TGCGCCAGCAGCCAAGATCAGGGGAGCTCCTACGAGCAGTACTTC.

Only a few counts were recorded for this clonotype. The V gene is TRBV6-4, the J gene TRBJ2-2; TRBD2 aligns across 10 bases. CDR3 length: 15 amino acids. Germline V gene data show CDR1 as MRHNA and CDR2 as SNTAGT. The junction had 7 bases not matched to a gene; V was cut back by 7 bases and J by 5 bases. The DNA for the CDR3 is TGTGCCAGCACCCTAGCGGGAGATGGGACCGGGGAGCTGTTTTTT. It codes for CASTLAGDGTGELFF.

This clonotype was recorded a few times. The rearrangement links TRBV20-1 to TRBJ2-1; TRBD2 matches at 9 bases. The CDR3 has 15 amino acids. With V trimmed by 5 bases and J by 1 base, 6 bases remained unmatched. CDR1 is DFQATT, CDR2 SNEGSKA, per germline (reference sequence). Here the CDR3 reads CSARKRGVSYNEQFF. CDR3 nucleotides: TGCAGTGCTCGTAAGCGGGGGGTTTCCTACAATGAGCAGTTCTTC.